The 18 T cell receptor beta chains reported below all come from one sample, sequenced in a study of OX40 agonist ivuxolimab in advanced cancers. Data came from immunoSEQ multiplex PCR; TCRdb stores just in-frame clones and leaves some out. The sample lists approximately 94,000 clones; 75% to 90% were seen once. The sample in question was CD4+ or CD8+ T cells sorted from blood, obtained in a trial of the OX40 agonist ivuxolimab. All receptors derive from an adult with an advanced solid tumor such as melanoma, head and neck, liver or kidney cancer.

The chain couples TRBV6-7 to TRBJ2-2; D possibly corresponds to TRBD1 (5 bases). Being an ORF, TRBV6-7 has a function that is uncertain. The germline V and J ends were trimmed by 5 bases and 6 bases, with 10 bases remaining between them. The CDR3 contains 13 residues. The CDR3 region is CASSPGCAGELFF. The CDR3 DNA is TGTGCCAGCAGTCCAGGGTGCGCCGGGGAGCTGTTTTTT.

The chain recombines TRBV7-2 with TRBJ2-7; unclear D gene. The CDR3 is 13 amino acids. Per the germline V gene, CDR1 is SGHTA and CDR2 is FQGNSA. The V end was cut by 1 base, the J end by 8 bases, with 12 bases between. CDR3 nucleotide sequence: TGTGCCAGCAGCTTAGTACGGTTTTTAAAGCAGTACTTC. It translates to CASSLVRFLKQYF.

The chain links TRBV29-1 to TRBJ1-1; D perhaps matches TRBD1 (6 bases). The ends were cut back, 6 bases at V and 4 bases at J, with 12 bases in the middle. Germline CDR1 SQVTM, CDR2 ANQGSEA. The CDR3 has 12 residues. As DNA, the CDR3 is TGCAGCGTGGAAACAGGGTTCACTGAAGCTTTCTTT. It codes for CSVETGFTEAFF.

As DNA, the CDR3 is TGTGCCAGCTCACCACCGTTGCAGGGCCGAAGTATAGGGGAGACCCAGTACTTC. It yields the protein CASSPPLQGRSIGETQYF. V gene TRBV18 combines with J gene TRBJ2-5; perhaps TRBD1 as D (5 bases). The V and J ends lost 0 bases and 5 bases respectively, with 22 bases between them. Germline CDR1 and CDR2: KGHSH and LQKENI. The CDR3 consists of 18 residues. The whole variable domain, remainder taken from reference TRBV18 and TRBJ2-5, is NAGVMQNPRHLVRRRGQEARLRCSPMKGHSHVYWYRQLPEEGLKFMVYLQKENIIDESGMPKERFSAEFPKEGPSILRIQQVVRGDSAAYFCASSPPLQGRSIGETQYFGPGTRLLVL.

The rearrangement links TRBV6-1 to TRBJ1-4; D unresolved. Germline lookup yields CDR1 MNHNS and CDR2 SASEGT. The germline V and J ends were trimmed by 7 bases and 3 bases, with 9 bases remaining between them. This CDR3 comprises 13 residues. CDR3 DNA sequence: TGTGCCAGCAAGAGGCCCGCTAATGAAAAACTGTTTTTT. This gives the protein CASKRPANEKLFF.

The CDR3: CASSPVEPGQGGETQYF. For the CDR3, the DNA is TGTGCCAGCAGTCCCGTAGAACCAGGACAGGGGGGAGAGACCCAGTACTTC. The rearrangement joins TRBV7-8 to TRBJ2-5; 10 bases are a match to TRBD1. The CDR3 contains 17 residues. V lost 6 bases and J lost 4; bases outside the gene matches: 14. Germline V gene data show CDR1 as SGHVS and CDR2 as FQNEAQ.

The rearrangement joins TRBV19 to TRBJ1-5; no reliable D call. Trimming removed 2 bases at V and 0 bases at J, with 8 bases between. The CDR3 sequence is 15 residues long. The V gene's germline CDR1 is LNHDA and CDR2 SQIVND (reference sequence). CDR3 in DNA: TGTGCCAGTAGTATAATAAGGGATAGCAATCAGCCCCAGCATTTT. Its protein is CASSIIRDSNQPQHF.

This clone came up a few times. The CDR3 spells CASSESTGTEAFF. The CDR3 DNA is TGCGCCAGCAGTGAGTCAACGGGAACTGAAGCTTTCTTT. This rearrangement joins TRBV10-1 to TRBJ1-1; D gene ambiguous. Trimming took 0 bases from V and 5 from J, leaving 7 bases between them. In germline, CDR1 is WNHNN, CDR2 SYGVQD (reference sequence). The CDR3 contains 13 residues.

V gene TRBV5-1 combines with J gene TRBJ2-6; D is undetermined. Germline V lookup: CDR1 SGHRS, CDR2 YFSETQ. Trimming shortened V by 4 bases and J by 0 bases, and 8 bases separated the two germline ends. The CDR3 sequence is 15 residues long. The CDR3 protein is CASSPVSSGANVLTF. CDR3 bases: TGCGCCAGCAGCCCGGTCAGCTCTGGGGCCAACGTCCTGACTTTC.

This clone was picked up one time. This chain joins TRBV9 and TRBJ2-7, with D tentatively TRBD2 (5 bases). Germline loops: CDR1 SGDLS, CDR2 YYNGEE. The germline V and J ends were trimmed by 0 bases and 5 bases, with 18 bases remaining between them. CDR3 length equals 16 residues. Here the CDR3 reads CASSVVASPVGNEQYF. DNA for the CDR3: TGTGCCAGCAGCGTAGTGGCTAGCCCAGTGGGGAACGAGCAGTACTTC.

V usage is TRBV5-1 and J usage is TRBJ2-7, with D perhaps TRBD1 or TRBD2 (6 bases each). This CDR3 contains 16 residues. The V gene's germline CDR1 is SGHRS and CDR2 YFSETQ. The V end was cut by 0 bases, the J end by 6 bases, with 19 bases between. The CDR3 loop reads CASSLVLGATSGEQYF. CDR3 nucleotide sequence: TGCGCCAGCAGCTTGGTCCTGGGGGCGACTAGTGGCGAGCAGTACTTC. Based on the CDR3 plus reference TRBV5-1 and TRBJ2-7, the full variable domain is KAGVTQTPRYLIKTRGQQVTLSCSPISGHRSVSWYQQTPGQGLQFLFEYFSETQRNKGNFPGRFSGRQFSNSRSEMNVSTLELGDSALYLCASSLVLGATSGEQYFGPGTRLTVT.

J is TRBJ2-5 and V is TRBV5-1, with 7 bases fitting TRBD2. Germline CDR1 and CDR2: SGHRS and YFSETQ. The CDR3 extends over 16 amino acids. J gave up 6 bases and V 1 base, and 12 bases lay outside the gene matches. The CDR3 sequence: CASSLSTGGGGKTQYF. CDR3 in DNA: TGCGCCAGCAGCTTGTCAACGGGAGGCGGTGGGAAGACCCAGTACTTC.

In its sample, this clone was seen once. The CDR3, as DNA: TGCGCCAGCAGACCAGGGGGTAGCACTGAAGCTTTCTTT. It codes for CASRPGGSTEAFF. V gene TRBV10-1 combines with J gene TRBJ1-1; 7 positions match TRBD1. Germline V gives CDR1 WNHNN, CDR2 SYGVQD (reference sequence). This CDR3 is 13 amino acids long. Trimming took 6 bases from V and 4 from J; bases not matched to a gene: 5.

The rearrangement links TRBV5-1 to TRBJ2-7; 8 bases match TRBD2. CDR1 SGHRS and CDR2 YFSETQ come from the germline V gene. The V and J ends lost 0 bases and 7 bases, in that order; junction bases with no gene match: 3. The CDR3 extends over 13 amino acids. This CDR3 is CASSLGPGGEQYF. The CDR3 DNA follows: TGCGCCAGCAGCTTGGGGCCGGGAGGGGAGCAGTACTTC.

This clone was counted between two and nine times. The chain uses TRBV5-1 and TRBJ2-5; no firm D call. Trimming stripped 4 bases from V and 5 bases from J, with 18 bases between. Germline V gene lookup returns CDR1 SGHRS and CDR2 YFSETQ. This CDR3 is 15 amino acids long. CDR3 region: CASSMSGSSGETQYF. In DNA, the CDR3 is TGCGCCAGCAGCATGTCCGGGTCGTCGGGCGAGACCCAGTACTTC.

The V and J genes are TRBV11-2 and TRBJ2-7; the D gene is possibly TRBD1 (6 bases). The CDR3 sequence is 13 residues long. CDR1 is SGHAT and CDR2 is FQNNGV in the germline V gene. V was shortened by 1 base and J by 6 bases, with 10 bases between the two germline ends. The CDR3 loop reads CASSLGTVGEQYF. CDR3 DNA: TGTGCCAGCAGCTTAGGGACAGTAGGCGAGCAGTACTTC.

The chain joins TRBV5-1 to TRBJ2-3; unclear D gene. Germline V CDR1 and CDR2: SGHRS, YFSETQ. V was trimmed by 0 bases and J by 0 bases, leaving 11 bases between them. The CDR3 is 16 amino acids. The DNA of the CDR3 is TGCGCCAGCAGCTTGGGGTTTACCCCTAGCACAGATACGCAGTATTTT. Translated, it gives CASSLGFTPSTDTQYF.

This sequence joins TRBV28 and TRBJ2-7; D might be TRBD1 (5 bases). The V gene lost 1 base and the J gene lost 2 bases, with 9 bases spanning the gap. The CDR3 length is 14 residues. Germline CDR1 is MDHEN and CDR2 is SYDVKM. Written as DNA, the CDR3 is TGTGCCAGCAGTTTATTCGCGACAGCCTACGAGCAGTACTTC. It is translated as CASSLFATAYEQYF.